The sequence of this TCR beta chain was determined in a study of T cells after posttransplantation cyclophosphamide. Libraries were prepared by immunoSEQ multiplex PCR; TCRdb keeps only in-frame clonotypes and omits some of them. The table has some 13,000 clones, roughly 71% seen once. V gave up 6 bases and J gave up 4 bases, with 17 bases separating them. The germline CDR1 and CDR2 sequences are LGHNA and YNFKEQ. The CDR3 has 15 amino acids. Sequencing was done on a sample of memory CD4+ T cells sorted from PBMCs. The chain combines TRBV4-2 with TRBJ2-3; possible D gene TRBD2, 7 bases. This sequence originates from a man in his fifties or sixties. CDR3 amino acids: CASRKDGGASDTQYF. In nucleotides, the CDR3 is TGTGCCAGCAGGAAAGATGGGGGGGCGTCAGATACGCAGTATTTT.